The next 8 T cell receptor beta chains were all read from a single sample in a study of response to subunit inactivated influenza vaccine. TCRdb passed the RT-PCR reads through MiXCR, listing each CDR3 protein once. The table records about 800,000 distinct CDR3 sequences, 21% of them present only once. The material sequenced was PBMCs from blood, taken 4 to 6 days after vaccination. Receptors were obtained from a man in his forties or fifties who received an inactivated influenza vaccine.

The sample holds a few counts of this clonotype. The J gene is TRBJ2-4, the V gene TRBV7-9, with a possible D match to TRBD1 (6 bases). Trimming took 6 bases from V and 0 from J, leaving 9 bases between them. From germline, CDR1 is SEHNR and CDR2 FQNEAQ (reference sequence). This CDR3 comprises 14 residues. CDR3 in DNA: TGTGCCAGCAGTTCAGGGGCAGCCAAAAACATTCAGTACTTC. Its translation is CASSSGAAKNIQYF.

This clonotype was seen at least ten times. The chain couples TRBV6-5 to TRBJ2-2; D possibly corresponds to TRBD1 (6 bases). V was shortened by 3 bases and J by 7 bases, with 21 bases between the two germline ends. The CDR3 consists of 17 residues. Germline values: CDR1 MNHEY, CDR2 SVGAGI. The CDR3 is CASSYNVPTGVGGELFF. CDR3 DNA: TGTGCCAGCAGTTATAACGTGCCGACAGGAGTAGGCGGGGAGCTGTTTTTT.

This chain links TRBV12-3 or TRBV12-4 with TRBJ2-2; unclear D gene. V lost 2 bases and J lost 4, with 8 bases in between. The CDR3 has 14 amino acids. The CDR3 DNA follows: TGTGCCAGCAGTTTAAGGGTAATCACCGGGGAGCTGTTTTTT. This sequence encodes CASSLRVITGELFF.

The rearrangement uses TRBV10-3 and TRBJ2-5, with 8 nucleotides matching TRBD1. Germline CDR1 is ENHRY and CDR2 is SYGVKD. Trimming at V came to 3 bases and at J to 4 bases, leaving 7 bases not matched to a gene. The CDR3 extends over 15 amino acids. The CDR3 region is CAISDHSRGRETQYF. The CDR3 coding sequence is TGTGCCATCAGTGACCACTCCAGGGGGCGAGAGACCCAGTACTTC.

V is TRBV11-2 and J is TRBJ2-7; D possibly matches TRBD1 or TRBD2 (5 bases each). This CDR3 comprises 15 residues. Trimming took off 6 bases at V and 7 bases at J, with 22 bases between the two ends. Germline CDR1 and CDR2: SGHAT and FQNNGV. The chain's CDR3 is CASSLVGGSSREQYF. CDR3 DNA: TGTGCCAGCAGTCTGGTTGGGGGTTCGAGTCGAGAGCAGTACTTC.

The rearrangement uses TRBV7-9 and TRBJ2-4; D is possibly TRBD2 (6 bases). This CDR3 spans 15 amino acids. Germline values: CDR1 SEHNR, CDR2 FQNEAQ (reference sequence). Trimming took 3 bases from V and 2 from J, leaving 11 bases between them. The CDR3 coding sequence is TGTGCCAGCAGCTTGCTGGGGGGTACCAAAAACATTCAGTACTTC. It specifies CASSLLGGTKNIQYF.

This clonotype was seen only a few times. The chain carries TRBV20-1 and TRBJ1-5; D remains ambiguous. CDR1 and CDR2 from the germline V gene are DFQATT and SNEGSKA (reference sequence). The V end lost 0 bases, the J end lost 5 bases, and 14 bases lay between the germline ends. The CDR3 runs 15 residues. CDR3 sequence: CSARDSGRGDQPQHF. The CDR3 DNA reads TGCAGTGCTAGAGATTCAGGACGGGGAGATCAGCCCCAGCATTTT.

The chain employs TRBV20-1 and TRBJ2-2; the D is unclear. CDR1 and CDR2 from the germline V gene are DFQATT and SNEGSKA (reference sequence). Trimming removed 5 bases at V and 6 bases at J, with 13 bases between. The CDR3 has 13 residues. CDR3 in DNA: TGCAGTGCTCGGCGGACCAATGCCGGGGAGCTGTTTTTT. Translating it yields CSARRTNAGELFF.